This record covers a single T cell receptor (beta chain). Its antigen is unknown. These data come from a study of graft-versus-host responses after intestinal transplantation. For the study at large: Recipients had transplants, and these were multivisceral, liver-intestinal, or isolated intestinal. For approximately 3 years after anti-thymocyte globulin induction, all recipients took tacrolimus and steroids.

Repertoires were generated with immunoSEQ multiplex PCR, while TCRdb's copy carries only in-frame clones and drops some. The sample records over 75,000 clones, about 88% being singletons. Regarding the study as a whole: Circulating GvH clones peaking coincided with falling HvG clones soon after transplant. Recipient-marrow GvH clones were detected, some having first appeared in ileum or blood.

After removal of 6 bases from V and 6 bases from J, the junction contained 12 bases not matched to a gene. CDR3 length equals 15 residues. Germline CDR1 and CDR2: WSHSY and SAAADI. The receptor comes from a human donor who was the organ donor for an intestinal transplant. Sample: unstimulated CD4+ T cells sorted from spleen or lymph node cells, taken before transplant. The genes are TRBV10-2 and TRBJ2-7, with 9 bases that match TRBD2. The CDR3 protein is CASRPTSGYDLEQYF. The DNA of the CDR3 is TGCGCCAGCAGGCCGACTAGCGGCTATGACCTCGAGCAGTACTTC.